Listed below are T cell receptor beta chains from one sample, sequenced in a study of T cells in localized non-small cell lung cancer. Produced via immunoSEQ multiplex PCR; TCRdb's table is partial and in-frame only. The table lists 33,000 or so clones, over 70% of them singletons. Sequencing used peripheral blood, obtained before any cancer treatment. The receptor set was obtained from a male donor older than 55 with stage III squamous cell lung carcinoma. Both conserved end residues are trimmed from each CDR3.

v_call	j_call	cdr3_aa
TRBV30	TRBJ2-5	AWATGQETQY
TRBV5-8	TRBJ1-1	ASSLGGRMNTEAF
TRBV30	TRBJ1-2	ACFRGRTADGYT
TRBV2	TRBJ2-7	ASSRPRAEQY
TRBV5-4	TRBJ2-1	ASSLTAGEGGEQF
TRBV20-1	TRBJ1-2	SAAQGIGYT
TRBV6-1	TRBJ1-5	ASSEAAGAINQPQH
TRBV7-2	TRBJ2-5	ASSWRTGSETQY
TRBV7-9	TRBJ2-5	ASSLALGGETQY
TRBV13	TRBJ2-6	ASSLETGANVLT
TRBV5-1	TRBJ2-5	ASSFASTGVQETQY
TRBV18	TRBJ2-7	ASSPTDRVGEQY
TRBV30	TRBJ1-2	AWGHTNYGYT
TRBV9	TRBJ2-2	ASSPWGSAGGTGELF
TRBV5-4	TRBJ2-1	ASSFGDRNEQF
TRBV27	TRBJ1-6	ASRTGDSPLH
TRBV2	TRBJ2-5	ASSASSAPGTQY
TRBV27	TRBJ1-2	ASSLTLTGEYGYT
TRBV19	TRBJ1-5	ASSQGGYSNQPQH
TRBV15	TRBJ1-6	ATSRDGDDNSPLH
TRBV9	TRBJ2-7	ASSPPGTSAVEQY
TRBV5-6	TRBJ1-2	ASSQGGPGYT
TRBV7-8	TRBJ1-1	ASSRDRNRQLITEAF
TRBV6-5	TRBJ1-1	ASSYSSRGGTEAF
TRBV7-3	TRBJ2-7	ASSLGGGSEQY
TRBV5-4	TRBJ2-7	ASSLEEGPSEQY
TRBV30	TRBJ1-5	AWRGTGANQPQH
TRBV2	TRBJ1-4	ASSSGQNNEKLF
TRBV7-6	TRBJ1-1	ASRPTGMSTEAF
TRBV4-2	TRBJ1-5	ASSRVGTDNQPQH
TRBV5-5	TRBJ2-1	ASSLGDPGNEQF
TRBV6-1	TRBJ2-2	ASSRTTGELF
TRBV5-4	TRBJ2-5	ASSLEQGAGAQY
TRBV29-1	TRBJ1-5	SVGTANQPQH
TRBV9	TRBJ2-7	ASSVSGRSSYEQY
TRBV25-1	TRBJ2-3	ASSDPRQGADTQY
TRBV12-5	TRBJ2-1	ASGLGLAGRGDEQF
TRBV29-1	TRBJ2-7	SAALAGDGEQY
TRBV7-2	TRBJ2-1	ASSSPTGYNEQF
TRBV11-2	TRBJ2-2	ASSYYRNTGELF
TRBV4-1	TRBJ2-7	ASSLAGASYEQY
TRBV19	TRBJ2-2	ASSIWAGMNTGELF
TRBV4-1	TRBJ1-3	ASSQGRLRDRNTIY
TRBV9	TRBJ2-7	ASSVGQDYEQY
TRBV7-7	TRBJ1-6	ASSLATNSPLH
TRBV6-5	TRBJ1-5	ASGGLNQPQH
TRBV10-2	TRBJ1-1	ASSGGHTEAF
TRBV10-1	TRBJ1-1	ASSASRGPDTEAF
TRBV21-1	TRBJ2-7	ASSPTIKGVSSYEQY
TRBV7-2	TRBJ1-5	ASSLTGGNQPQH
TRBV15	TRBJ1-5	ATSLMGDRGSRPQH
TRBV4-1	TRBJ2-3	ASSQGVSSTDTQY
TRBV6-1	TRBJ1-4	ASSELAEKLF
TRBV9	TRBJ2-7	ASSEAGTGSHEQY
TRBV5-8	TRBJ2-1	ASSLGGVSFGEQF